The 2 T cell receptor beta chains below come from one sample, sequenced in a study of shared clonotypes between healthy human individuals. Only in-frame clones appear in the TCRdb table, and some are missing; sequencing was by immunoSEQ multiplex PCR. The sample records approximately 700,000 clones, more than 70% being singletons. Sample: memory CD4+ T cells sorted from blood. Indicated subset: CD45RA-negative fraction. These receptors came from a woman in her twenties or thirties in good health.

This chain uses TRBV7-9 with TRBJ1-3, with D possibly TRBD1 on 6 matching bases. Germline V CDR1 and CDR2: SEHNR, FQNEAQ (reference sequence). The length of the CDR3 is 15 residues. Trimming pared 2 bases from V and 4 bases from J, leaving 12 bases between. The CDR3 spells CASSLRGGVGNTIYF. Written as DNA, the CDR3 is TGTGCCAGCAGCTTACGTGGGGGCGTCGGAAACACCATATATTTT.

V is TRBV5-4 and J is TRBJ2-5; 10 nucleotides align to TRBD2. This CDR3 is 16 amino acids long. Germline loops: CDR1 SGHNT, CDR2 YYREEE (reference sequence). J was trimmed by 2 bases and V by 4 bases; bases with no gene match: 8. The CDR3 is CASSDPTSGQQETQYF. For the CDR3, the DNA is TGTGCCAGCAGCGACCCGACTAGCGGGCAGCAAGAGACCCAGTACTTC.